This entry features one T cell receptor beta chain sequence. This sample was included in a study of T cell clonotyping in hematopoietic cell transplantation. V was shortened by 6 bases and J by 8 bases, with 19 bases between the two germline ends. Germline CDR1 is MNHEY and CDR2 is SVGAGI. The CDR3 extends over 14 amino acids. Method: immunoSEQ multiplex PCR; TCRdb's copy keeps in-frame clones and lacks some. The table includes 9,500 to 15,000 clones, around 50% detected once. What was sequenced was peripheral blood mononuclear cells. The TCR comes from a man over 45 in good health. Some clones in this sample may be carry-over from other donors' samples. The chain joins TRBV6-5 to TRBJ1-2; TRBD1 might be the D (5 bases). The DNA for the CDR3 is TGTGCCAGCAGCCCTCTAGGGGTGACAGCCGGCTACACCTTC. Its translation is CASSPLGVTAGYTF.